This T cell receptor (beta chain) derives from a study of early stage breast cancer tumors. On the study more broadly: Average read coverage per sample was roughly 10-fold.

Some clones are missing from TCRdb's copy, which holds only in-frame ones; the method was immunoSEQ multiplex PCR. The repertoire holds tens of thousands of clones, with over 80% as singletons. This CDR3 has 18 amino acids. Germline CDR1 LNHNV, CDR2 YYDKDF (reference sequence). Trimming cost V 1 base and J 3 bases, with 19 bases left between them. This TCR was recovered from a person aged 65 to 85 with breast cancer. The sample consisted of blood. The chain employs TRBV15 and TRBJ1-5; D uncertain. CDR3 residues: CATSRGGAGAYSNQPQHF. CDR3 DNA sequence: TGTGCCACCAGCAGAGGGGGAGCAGGAGCTTATTCCAATCAGCCCCAGCATTTT.